Each of the 27 T cell receptor beta chains below was sequenced from the same sample in a study of blood T cell repertoires in COVID-19. Sequencing used immunoSEQ multiplex PCR; TCRdb keeps in-frame clones, though not all of them. The sample contains more than 30,000 clones, around 89% of which appear only once. Input material: peripheral blood. These receptors were obtained from a woman aged 40-49 years with active or convalescent COVID-19.

The gene calls are TRBV24-1 and TRBJ2-7; 10 nucleotides match TRBD1. This CDR3 comprises 14 residues. The germline gives CDR1 KGHDR, CDR2 SFDVKD. V lost 9 bases to trimming and J lost 2 bases; unmatched junction nucleotides: 6. CDR3: CATSGTGEAYEQYF. The CDR3 DNA reads as TGTGCCACCTCCGGGACAGGGGAAGCCTACGAGCAGTACTTC.

The chain employs TRBV4-2 and TRBJ2-3; 12 nucleotides align to TRBD2. V was clipped by 5 bases and J by 0 bases; unmatched bases: 9. Germline loops: CDR1 LGHNA, CDR2 YNFKEQ. The CDR3 covers 18 residues. CDR3 in amino acids: CASSSLLGLAGSTDTQYF. DNA of the CDR3: TGTGCCAGCAGCAGCTTATTAGGACTAGCGGGAAGCACAGATACGCAGTATTTT.

This rearrangement joins TRBV2 to TRBJ1-3; D gene ambiguous. Germline-derived CDR1 and CDR2 are SNHLY and FYNNEI. CDR3 size: 13 residues. Trimming cost V 7 bases and J 0 bases, with 7 bases left between them. This chain's CDR3 is CASKRVSGNTIYF. Written as DNA, the CDR3 is TGTGCCAGCAAGAGAGTCTCTGGAAACACCATATATTTT.

Comment on this clone: No conserved phenylalanine or tryptophan ends this CDR3, so it is likely a read error. It is unclear where the CDR3 begins or ends on the DNA, so no DNA is shown, and the CDR3 is as TCRdb lists it. The chain employs TRBV20-1 and TRBJ2-7; the DNA was not used to check the table's D call, TRBD2. Germline lookup yields CDR1 DFQATT and CDR2 SNEGSKA (reference sequence). The CDR3 region is 10 residues in length, termini included. CDR3 region: CSANGLAGAL.

The CDR3 region is CAIRHEGRDSYEQYF. In DNA form, the CDR3 reads TGTGCCATCCGACATGAGGGGCGGGACTCCTACGAGCAGTACTTC. The chain uses TRBV10-3 and TRBJ2-7; tentatively, D is TRBD2 (6 bases). V lost 8 bases, J lost 0 bases, and 17 bases lay in between. Germline V CDR1 and CDR2: ENHRY, SYGVKD. The CDR3 runs 15 residues.

V usage is TRBV12-3 or TRBV12-4 and J usage is TRBJ2-7; D is unclear. This CDR3 has 13 amino acids. The germline V and J ends were trimmed by 1 base and 7 bases, with 11 bases remaining between them. The CDR3 region is CASSLGSRGEQYF. As DNA, the CDR3 is TGTGCCAGCAGTTTAGGGTCCCGAGGAGAGCAGTACTTC.

This chain connects TRBV5-8 to TRBJ1-4; maybe TRBD1 (6 bases). V was cut by 2 bases and J by 3 bases, with 11 bases left in between. The CDR3 runs to 15 residues. The germline V gene has CDR1 SGHTS and CDR2 YDEGEE. CDR3 region: CASSFRDIANEKLFF. The CDR3, as DNA: TGTGCCAGCAGCTTCCGGGACATCGCTAATGAAAAACTGTTTTTT.

The chain employs TRBV4-3 and TRBJ1-1; 8 bases match TRBD1. This CDR3 has 14 amino acids. V lost 4 bases to trimming and J lost 1 base; unmatched junction nucleotides: 2. CDR1 is LGHNA, CDR2 YSLEER, per germline. This CDR3 reads CASSRDRGNTEAFF. The CDR3 DNA reads TGCGCCAGCAGCCGAGACAGGGGGAACACTGAAGCTTTCTTT.

This clone appeared a few times. The rearrangement links TRBV7-9 to TRBJ2-2, with D possibly TRBD2 on 5 matching bases. Germline CDR1 reads SEHNR; CDR2 reads FQNEAQ (reference sequence). This CDR3 contains 15 residues. V dropped 7 bases and J dropped 4 bases, with 16 bases sitting between them. The DNA for the CDR3 is TGTGCCAGCATTCGAGGAAGTGCGGGCACCGGGGAGCTGTTTTTT. Amino acids: CASIRGSAGTGELFF.

The chain carries TRBV11-3 and TRBJ1-6; D might be TRBD1 (5 bases). V lost 4 bases, J lost 7 bases, and 11 bases lay in between. This CDR3 spans 14 amino acids. Per germline, CDR1 SGHNT and CDR2 YENEEA. The CDR3 reads CASSSRQINSPLHF. As DNA, the CDR3 is TGTGCCAGCAGCTCCCGACAGATCAATTCACCCCTCCACTTT.

The rearrangement uses TRBV5-1 and TRBJ2-7, with D unresolved. V was pared by 4 bases and J by 3 bases, with 8 bases between. There are 12 residues in the CDR3. Germline V gene data show CDR1 as SGHRS and CDR2 as YFSETQ. The CDR3 protein is CASSQNSYEQYF. In DNA form, the CDR3 reads TGCGCCAGCAGCCAAAATAGCTACGAGCAGTACTTC.

V is TRBV24-1 and J is TRBJ2-1; 7 bases are a match to TRBD2. Germline trimming cut 1 base from V and 13 bases from J; bases unmatched to any gene: 9. Germline CDR1 KGHDR, CDR2 SFDVKD. The CDR3 contains 14 residues. This CDR3 reads CATSDLGSGTTQFF. CDR3 bases: TGTGCCACCAGTGATTTAGGTTCCGGGACTACCCAGTTCTTC.

J is TRBJ2-3 and V is TRBV24-1; TRBD1 agrees at 9 bases. J lost 5 bases, V lost 9 bases, and 5 bases had no gene match. CDR1 and CDR2 (germline): KGHDR, SFDVKD. The CDR3 covers 13 residues. The CDR3 sequence is CATGTGFEDTQYF. CDR3 coding DNA: TGTGCCACCGGGACAGGGTTCGAAGATACGCAGTATTTT.

The J gene is TRBJ1-6, the V gene TRBV14; D is unresolved. Germline loops: CDR1 SGHDN, CDR2 FVKESK. V was trimmed by 0 bases and J by 10 bases, leaving 13 bases between them. This CDR3 comprises 15 residues. The CDR3 is CASSQDQTTPSPLHF. CDR3 coding DNA: TGTGCCAGCAGCCAAGATCAGACGACACCCTCACCCCTCCACTTT.

The chain uses TRBV6-6 and TRBJ2-1; TRBD2 matches at 7 bases. The V gene's germline CDR1 is MNHNY and CDR2 SVGAGI (reference sequence). J was trimmed by 15 bases and V by 8 bases; bases with no gene match: 16. This CDR3 comprises 13 residues. The DNA of the CDR3 is TGTGCCAGCGCAGGGCTAGCGGTCGATGGTGGGTTCTTC. This gives the protein CASAGLAVDGGFF.

The rearrangement joins TRBV7-2 to TRBJ2-4, with D tentatively TRBD2 (6 bases). The V end was cut by 1 base, the J end by 5 bases, with 15 bases between. Germline V gene lookup returns CDR1 SGHTA and CDR2 FQGNSA. The CDR3 spans 16 residues. The CDR3 region has the DNA TGTGCCAGCAGCTTAGTTGGAGGGCCGGTGGAAAACATTCAGTACTTC. As protein: CASSLVGGPVENIQYF.

There are a few counts of this clone. The V and J genes are TRBV30 and TRBJ1-3; 9 bases line up with TRBD1. CDR1 and CDR2 from the germline V gene are GTSNPN and SVGIG (reference sequence). There are 16 residues in the CDR3. Germline trimming cut 1 base from V and 0 bases from J; bases unmatched to any gene: 4. The DNA for the CDR3 is TGTGCCTGGAGTGAGGGGACAGGGCTCTCTGGAAACACCATATATTTT. Translated: CAWSEGTGLSGNTIYF.

This chain links TRBV11-2 with TRBJ2-3, with D maybe TRBD1 (5 bases). This CDR3 is built from 15 residues. The V and J ends lost 4 bases and 1 base respectively, with 12 bases between them. Germline CDR1 is SGHAT and CDR2 is FQNNGV. CDR3 region: CASSSGSPRTDTQYF. CDR3 bases: TGTGCCAGCAGCTCAGGGTCCCCCCGCACAGATACGCAGTATTTT.

This rearrangement joins TRBV4-3 to TRBJ2-1; the match to TRBD1 covers 11 bases. The length of the CDR3 is 17 residues. The J segment lost 8 bases and the V segment lost 0 bases, leaving 9 bases of the junction unmatched. Germline V lookup: CDR1 LGHNA, CDR2 YSLEER. CDR3 bases: TGCGCCAGCAGCCAAGAGAGTAGGACAGGGGGCTGGGATGAGCAGTTCTTC. Its translation is CASSQESRTGGWDEQFF.

V is TRBV21-1 and J is TRBJ2-7; the table gives TRBD1 as D, unverified against the DNA. TRBV21-1 is designated a pseudogene. The CDR3 has 14 amino acids. The CDR3 DNA reads TGTGCCAGCAGCATGGACAGGATCTCCTACGAGCAGTACTTC. As protein: CASSMDRISYEQYF.

This chain links TRBV7-9 with TRBJ1-2; TRBD1 agrees at 7 bases. The germline CDR1 and CDR2 sequences are SEHNR and FQNEAQ (reference sequence). The CDR3 is 15 residues long. The ends lost 1 base at V and 4 bases at J; junction bases unmatched: 6. The CDR3 bases are TGTGCCAGCAGCTTAGGATACCCAGGGGGCTATGGCTACACCTTC. Its protein product is CASSLGYPGGYGYTF.

The chain combines TRBV5-6 with TRBJ2-5; 7 nucleotides agree with TRBD2. J gave up 4 bases and V 4 bases, and 7 bases lay outside the gene matches. This CDR3 comprises 14 residues. Germline-derived CDR1 and CDR2 are SGHDT and YYEEEE. CDR3 in amino acids: CASSPPGGRETQYF. The CDR3, as DNA: TGTGCCAGCAGCCCACCGGGCGGGAGAGAGACCCAGTACTTC.

The chain is built from TRBV2 and TRBJ2-7; a possible D gene is TRBD1 (7 bases). The germline gives CDR1 SNHLY, CDR2 FYNNEI. Deletions cut 4 bases from V and 0 bases from J, with 22 bases between. The CDR3 loop spans 18 amino acids. This CDR3 is CASSVDGQARGFSYEQYF. The CDR3, as DNA: TGTGCCAGCAGTGTCGACGGACAGGCCCGGGGGTTCTCCTACGAGCAGTACTTC.

This clone has a single count. This rearrangement joins TRBV11-2 to TRBJ2-7; TRBD2 matches 11 bases. Germline-derived CDR1 and CDR2 are SGHAT and FQNNGV. V shed 5 bases, J shed 6 bases, and the junction held 15 bases outside the gene matches. This CDR3 region has 17 residues. The CDR3 DNA reads TGTGCCAGCAGCCCCCTCACTAGCGGGAGCTTGATGCGCGAGCAGTACTTC. Its protein product is CASSPLTSGSLMREQYF.

This chain uses TRBV21-1 with TRBJ2-3; TRBD1, the table's D call, lacks a check against the DNA. TRBV21-1 is designated a pseudogene. CDR3 length: 17 amino acids. This CDR3 is CASSFQSYPGTKGAQYF. The CDR3 bases are TGTGCCAGCAGCTTTCAGTCCTACCCAGGGACGAAGGGGGCGCAGTATTTT.

This clone was seen only a few times. This chain links TRBV27 with TRBJ1-3; D possibly corresponds to TRBD1 (5 bases). The germline V and J ends were trimmed by 2 bases and 4 bases, with 9 bases remaining between them. This CDR3 comprises 14 residues. Germline V gives CDR1 MNHEY, CDR2 SMNVEV (reference sequence). CDR3 region: CASSLGAQGNTIYF. The CDR3 bases are TGTGCCAGCAGTTTAGGGGCGCAAGGAAACACCATATATTTT.

V and J are TRBV6-2 or TRBV6-3 and TRBJ2-7; no definite D call. V dropped 6 bases and J dropped 0 bases, with 12 bases sitting between them. CDR3 length: 14 amino acids. CDR1 and CDR2 from the germline V gene are MNHEY and SVGEGT. The CDR3 is CASSEPSPSYEQYF. The CDR3 DNA follows: TGTGCCAGCAGCGAGCCCTCTCCCTCCTACGAGCAGTACTTC.